The rows below give T cell receptor beta chains drawn from one sample of a study of blood T cell repertoires in COVID-19. Repertoires were generated with immunoSEQ multiplex PCR, while TCRdb's copy carries only in-frame clones and drops some. The sample includes tens of thousands of clones, approximately 88% of them seen just once. Sample: peripheral blood. Receptors were obtained from a man between 70 and 80 years old with acute or convalescent COVID-19. Each CDR3 is given with its conserved first and last residue. The D gene is left open where the match is weak. Expanded clones get a size class; other rows say once, few or many, or leave the size out.

clone_size j_call d_call v_call cdr3_nt cdr3_aa
. TRBJ1-4 . TRBV6-5 TGTGCCAGCAAGTTAGGGGGACCGAATGAAAAACTGTTTTTT CASKLGGPNEKLFF
. TRBJ2-7 TRBD1 TRBV5-1 TGCGCCAGCAGCTCCCGGGACAGGGTGTCTGGGTCAGGGGAGCAGTACTTC CASSSRDRVSGSGEQYF
. TRBJ2-7 TRBD2 TRBV28 TGTGCCAGCACCAAATCAGCGGGGGGGAACGAGCAGTACTTC CASTKSAGGNEQYF
. TRBJ1-2 . TRBV12-5 TGTGCTAGTGGTCCGCTCTCGGGAGTCGGCTACACCTTC CASGPLSGVGYTF
. TRBJ2-7 . TRBV20-1 TGCAGTGCTAGTGTAGTAGCGGCTAGGGCCTACGAGCAGTACTTC CSASVVAARAYEQYF
. TRBJ1-5 . TRBV4-1 TGCGCCAGCAGCTCTACAGGGTCTGGCAATCAGCCCCAGCATTTT CASSSTGSGNQPQHF
. TRBJ2-7 TRBD2 TRBV18 TGTGCCAGCTCACCCAAGACTAGCAGCTACGAGCAGTACTTC CASSPKTSSYEQYF
. TRBJ2-1 TRBD2 TRBV6-2/TRBV6-3 TGTGCCAGCACTTCCTCCGGGACTAGCTATTTCAATGAGCAGTTCTTC CASTSSGTSYFNEQFF
once TRBJ2-7 TRBD1 TRBV27 TGTGCCAGCAGTTTTCCAGCGACCGGGACAGGGGTGTCCTACGAGCAGTACTTC CASSFPATGTGVSYEQYF
few TRBJ2-7 . TRBV5-6 TGTGCCAGCAGCTCCTGGGGGGGCTCCTCCTACGAGCAGTACTTC CASSSWGGSSYEQYF
. TRBJ2-1 TRBD2 TRBV7-2 TGTGCCAGCAGCCATGGGACTAGCGGGTTGAGTGAGCAGTTCTTC CASSHGTSGLSEQFF
. TRBJ1-6 . TRBV7-2 TGTGCCAGCAGCTTAAGCGGACAGAATTCACCCCTCCACTTT CASSLSGQNSPLHF
. TRBJ2-3 TRBD1 TRBV29-1 TGCAGCGCCGCGACAGGGGGCGTCGCAGATACGCAGTATTTT CSAATGGVADTQYF
. TRBJ2-3 . TRBV6-5 TGTGCCAGCCAAGTTTGGGAGATCGGGACAGATACGCAGTATTTT CASQVWEIGTDTQYF
. TRBJ1-4 . TRBV28 TGTGCCACCCAAGGGGGGGCTGATGAAAAACTGTTTTTT CATQGGADEKLFF
. TRBJ2-1 . TRBV13 TGTGCCAGCAGCTTAACGGGAACGATCAATGAGCAGTTCTTC CASSLTGTINEQFF
. TRBJ2-1 TRBD2 TRBV24-1 TGTGCCACCAGTGAGTCCCTAGCGGGGGTGCAGTTCTTC CATSESLAGVQFF
. TRBJ1-5 . TRBV6-5 TGTGCCAGCAGCCAACAGATTAGCAATCAGCCCCAGCATTTT CASSQQISNQPQHF
. TRBJ2-2 TRBD2 TRBV28 TGTGCCAGCAGTCCGCTAGCGGGACACCTTCCGGGCGGGGAGCTGTTTTTT CASSPLAGHLPGGELFF
. TRBJ2-1 . TRBV11-2 TGTGCCAGCAGCTCTCGACTAGGGAGCTCCTACAATGAGCAGTTCTTC CASSSRLGSSYNEQFF
. TRBJ1-6 . TRBV10-3 TGTGCCATCAGTGCCGAGCAGCGTGGTAATTCACCCCTCCACTTT CAISAEQRGNSPLHF
. TRBJ1-2 TRBD1 TRBV2 TGTGCCAGCAGTGGGACAGGGGGAGGTGACTATGGCTACACCTTC CASSGTGGGDYGYTF
. TRBJ2-2 . TRBV28 TGTGCCAGCAGTTTACTGGCGGGTAACACCGGGGAGCTGTTTTTT CASSLLAGNTGELFF
. TRBJ1-1 . TRBV19 TGTGCCAGTAGTGCCCGCCAGGGTGGGGACACTGAAGCTTTCTTT CASSARQGGDTEAFF
. TRBJ1-5 TRBD1 TRBV10-3 TGTGCCATCAGCCCTAGGGGGCCCCCCAATCAGCCCCAGCATTTT CAISPRGPPNQPQHF
few TRBJ1-1 . TRBV28 TGTGCCAGCAGTCCCCCACAGGGTTTCACTGAAGCTTTCTTT CASSPPQGFTEAFF
. TRBJ2-5 TRBD2 TRBV14 TGTGCCAGCAGCCATAGCCTGACGGCGGGGGTGTACCAAGAGACCCAGTACTTC CASSHSLTAGVYQETQYF
. TRBJ2-3 TRBD2 TRBV7-2 TGTGCCAGCAGCTCCCGGACTAGCGGGGGGCTGGTTCATACGCAGTATTTT CASSSRTSGGLVHTQYF